These T cell receptor beta chains were read from a single sample in a study of identical twins. TCRdb reanalysed the 5' RACE reads using MiXCR and keeps one entry per CDR3 protein. The table shows some 1,700,000 distinct CDR3 sequences, with about 32% occurring only once. The source material was cord blood. The receptors stem from a newborn girl in good health. The CDR3 runs from the conserved cysteine through the conserved F or W. Fields, in order: V gene, J gene, CDR3 protein.

>TRBV12-3/TRBV12-4|TRBJ1-2
CASSLALSGSSYGYTF
>TRBV6-1|TRBJ2-1
CASSPSRDSYNEQFF
>TRBV6-5|TRBJ1-2
CASSYSTFGAGGGRGYGYTF
>TRBV20-1|TRBJ2-4
CSGETGGALAKNIQYF
>TRBV13|TRBJ2-7
CASSLIPQRGGAYEQYF
>TRBV4-1|TRBJ2-7
CASSRERRGGSYEQYF
>TRBV28|TRBJ2-7
CASSFWLAGVLGEQYF
>TRBV20-1|TRBJ2-5
CSARLSSQYF
>TRBV29-1|TRBJ2-3
CSVDGASTDTQYF
>TRBV2|TRBJ1-2
CASSGTGSYGYTF
>TRBV10-3|TRBJ2-4
CAISGQGSIQYF
>TRBV3-1|TRBJ1-2
CASSQETGGLPGGYTF
>TRBV9|TRBJ2-7
CASSDSIKPHYEQYF
>TRBV5-1|TRBJ2-3
CASSLLPRIENTQYF
>TRBV2|TRBJ2-5
CASSGRRTSGSETQYF
>TRBV10-3|TRBJ1-2
CAISPRDRGKSHGYTF